The 24 T cell receptor beta chains in this list originate from one sample, sequenced in a study of vaccination and CD4 T cells after COVID-19. The Oncomine TCR Beta short-read assay generated sequence data from the DNA of cultured CD4+ T cells. TCRdb re-called the PCR reads through MiXCR, storing one row per CDR3 protein. The sample has roughly 15,000 distinct CDR3 sequences; approximately 55% are singletons. Described treatment: roughly nine-day PBMC culture with coronavirus spike peptide pools or control peptides (ViraFEST assay). For these TCRs, the target antigens are not known. The material sequenced was CD4+ T cells from blood, cultured in vitro. These receptors were taken from a human donor who had recovered from COVID-19.

The chain employs TRBV28 and TRBJ2-7; possibly TRBD2 for D (5 bases). Trimming removed 6 bases at V and 0 bases at J, with 6 bases between. CDR1 is MDHEN and CDR2 is SYDVKM in the germline V gene. This CDR3 comprises 12 residues. The CDR3 DNA sequence: TGTGCCAGCAGCCGGGACTCCTACGAGCAGTACTTC. It is translated as CASSRDSYEQYF.

The table lists this clonotype with a few counts. The gene calls are TRBV20-1 and TRBJ2-1; tentative D call: TRBD2 (6 bases). Trimming shortened V by 0 bases and J by 2 bases, and 11 bases separated the two germline ends. Per the germline V gene, CDR1 is DFQATT and CDR2 is SNEGSKA (reference sequence). The CDR3 has 15 residues. CDR3 nucleotides: TGCAGTGCTAGAGACTTCTCGGGGGCCTACAATGAGCAGTTCTTC. This codes for CSARDFSGAYNEQFF.

The chain joins TRBV6-1 to TRBJ1-5; D gene uncertain. The CDR3 runs to 13 residues. Germline CDR1 is MNHNS and CDR2 is SASEGT. Trimming stripped 7 bases from V and 3 bases from J, with 10 bases between. CDR3 sequence: CASNREINQPQHF. The DNA of the CDR3 is TGTGCCAGCAACAGAGAAATCAATCAGCCCCAGCATTTT.

This clonotype was seen a few times. The chain is built from TRBV20-1 and TRBJ2-2; TRBD1 might be the D (5 bases). V lost 0 bases to trimming and J lost 0 bases, with 8 bases between them. Germline CDR1 reads DFQATT; CDR2 reads SNEGSKA (reference sequence). This CDR3 has 15 residues. CDR3 bases: TGCAGTGCTAGAGATCCCAGGGCGAACACCGGGGAGCTGTTTTTT. The encoded protein is CSARDPRANTGELFF.

This clonotype has more than one count but fewer than ten. The rearrangement links TRBV15 to TRBJ2-2; tentatively, D is TRBD1 (5 bases). V dropped 1 base and J dropped 0 bases, with 18 bases sitting between them. Looked up from germline, CDR1 is LNHNV and CDR2 is YYDKDF (reference sequence). The CDR3 extends over 19 amino acids. The CDR3 protein is CATSRGRPGFSSNTGELFF. The CDR3 nucleotides are TGTGCCACCAGCAGAGGCCGGCCAGGGTTTAGTTCGAACACCGGGGAGCTGTTTTTT.

Only a few counts were recorded for this clonotype. The V call is TRBV19, the J call TRBJ2-5; 8 bases fit TRBD1. The germline gives CDR1 LNHDA, CDR2 SQIVND (reference sequence). With 6 bases clipped from V and 5 bases from J, the junction kept 14 bases outside the gene matches. The CDR3 extends over 16 amino acids. Written as DNA, the CDR3 is TGTGCCAGTAGCAAACCCTCAGGGGGCGGAAAGGAGACCCAGTACTTC. Amino acid sequence: CASSKPSGGGKETQYF.

This chain joins TRBV18 and TRBJ1-1; D remains unclear. This CDR3 region has 16 residues. V was pared by 3 bases and J by 0 bases, with 14 bases between. Germline V gene sequence: CDR1 KGHSH, CDR2 LQKENI. This CDR3 reads CASSPIPVGMNTEAFF. The CDR3 DNA reads as TGTGCCAGCTCACCGATACCAGTGGGAATGAACACTGAAGCTTTCTTT.

This clonotype was observed a few times. This chain links TRBV20-1 with TRBJ2-2; D unclear. This CDR3 contains 14 residues. V was clipped by 4 bases and J by 2 bases, with 11 bases between them. Germline V gene lookup returns CDR1 DFQATT and CDR2 SNEGSKA (reference sequence). The CDR3 loop is CSAIPHLNTGELFF. CDR3 nucleotides: TGCAGTGCTATCCCCCATCTAAACACCGGGGAGCTGTTTTTT.

The V gene is TRBV28, the J gene TRBJ1-1; a weak D match, TRBD1 (6 bases). V was shortened by 2 bases and J by 7 bases, with 11 bases between the two germline ends. The CDR3 loop spans 13 amino acids. Germline CDR1 and CDR2: MDHEN and SYDVKM. In nucleotides, the CDR3 is TGTGCCAGCAGTTTAGTGGGGGCTGGTGAAGCTTTCTTT. Translating it yields CASSLVGAGEAFF.

V gene TRBV6-1 combines with J gene TRBJ2-1; D uncertain. The V gene's germline CDR1 is MNHNS and CDR2 SASEGT. V was pared by 0 bases and J by 10 bases, with 16 bases between. CDR3 length equals 15 residues. This CDR3 reads CASSEASPITYEQFF. The CDR3 DNA reads TGTGCCAGCAGTGAAGCGAGCCCCATAACTTACGAGCAGTTCTTC.

This clonotype was seen a handful of times. The chain links TRBV6-1 to TRBJ1-5; D remains unclear. V was clipped by 6 bases and J by 3 bases, with 9 bases between them. Per germline, CDR1 MNHNS and CDR2 SASEGT. This CDR3 contains 13 residues. CDR3: CASRLTTNQPQHF. The CDR3, as DNA: TGTGCCAGCAGACTAACAACCAATCAGCCCCAGCATTTT.

V gene TRBV7-3 combines with J gene TRBJ2-2; 7 bases agree with TRBD2. The CDR3 is 14 amino acids. J was trimmed by 0 bases and V by 8 bases; bases with no gene match: 3. Per the germline V gene, CDR1 is SGHTA and CDR2 is FQGTGA. CDR3 nucleotides: TGTGCCAGCTCTGCGGGAGCGAACACCGGGGAGCTGTTTTTT. The encoded protein is CASSAGANTGELFF.

This clonotype was detected only once. V is TRBV7-8 and J is TRBJ1-1; D is unclear. Trimming removed 5 bases at V and 0 bases at J, with 4 bases between. Per the germline V gene, CDR1 is SGHVS and CDR2 is FQNEAQ. CDR3 length equals 12 residues. CDR3 in amino acids: CASSVVNTEAFF. The CDR3 region has the DNA TGTGCCAGCAGCGTCGTGAACACTGAAGCTTTCTTT.

This sequence joins TRBV27 and TRBJ2-7; D not resolved. Germline loops: CDR1 MNHEY, CDR2 SMNVEV (reference sequence). The CDR3 is 13 residues long. The germline V and J ends were trimmed by 5 bases and 5 bases, with 13 bases remaining between them. In DNA form, the CDR3 reads TGTGCCAGCAGTCCTACCTACCGCAACGAGCAGTACTTC. Protein sequence: CASSPTYRNEQYF.

The chain is built from TRBV20-1 and TRBJ2-3, with 7 bases aligning to TRBD2. This CDR3 is built from 17 residues. V dropped 5 bases and J dropped 4; count of bases not matched to a gene: 18. Germline CDR1 and CDR2: DFQATT and SNEGSKA (reference sequence). The CDR3: CSALRGEGLQEADTQYF. DNA for the CDR3: TGCAGTGCTTTACGGGGGGAGGGCCTCCAAGAGGCAGATACGCAGTATTTT.

J is TRBJ1-2 and V is TRBV11-2; D is uncertain. Germline V gives CDR1 SGHAT, CDR2 FQNNGV. Trimming took 4 bases from V and 2 from J, leaving 5 bases between them. The CDR3 is made up of 12 amino acids. CDR3 residues: CASSSRNYGYTF. CDR3 in DNA: TGTGCCAGCAGCTCCCGGAACTATGGCTACACCTTC. Using reference TRBV11-2 and TRBJ1-2 for the parts outside the CDR3, the full variable domain is EAGVAQSPRYKIIEKRQSVAFWCNPISGHATLYWYQQILGQGPKLLIQFQNNGVVDDSQLPKDRFSAERLKGVDSTLKIQPAKLEDSAVYLCASSSRNYGYTFGSGTRLTVV.

This clonotype was seen only a few times. This chain joins TRBV20-1 and TRBJ1-5; D ambiguous. The CDR3 has 12 residues. Germline V gene lookup returns CDR1 DFQATT and CDR2 SNEGSKA (reference sequence). Trimming shortened V by 0 bases and J by 1 base, and 1 base separated the two germline ends. As DNA, the CDR3 is TGCAGTGCTAGAGACAGCAATCAGCCCCAGCATTTT. Translated: CSARDSNQPQHF.

This clonotype came up a few times. The V call is TRBV6-1, the J call TRBJ2-7, with D perhaps matching TRBD1 (6 bases). Trimming removed 8 bases from V and 5 bases from J, with 13 bases in between. The CDR3 runs to 12 residues. Looked up from germline, CDR1 is MNHNS and CDR2 is SASEGT. CDR3 residues: CASGTGNHEQYF. CDR3 sequence (DNA): TGTGCCAGCGGTACAGGGAACCACGAGCAGTACTTC.

This CDR3 reads CASSPQKGQGYGYTF. The DNA of the CDR3 is TGCGCCAGCAGCCCACAAAAGGGGCAGGGCTATGGCTACACCTTC. The chain uses TRBV4-1 and TRBJ1-2; tentative D call: TRBD1 (5 bases). This CDR3 contains 15 residues. Per the germline V gene, CDR1 is MGHRA and CDR2 is YSYEKL. V shed 4 bases and J shed 4 bases, with 16 bases lying between them.

V usage is TRBV14 and J usage is TRBJ2-5; the D is unclear. Between the trimmed V and J ends, which lost 1 base and 4 bases, there was a span of 10 bases. In germline, CDR1 is SGHDN, CDR2 FVKESK. The CDR3 contains 14 residues. CDR3 in amino acids: CASSQGARSETQYF. CDR3 nucleotides: TGTGCCAGCAGCCAAGGGGCTAGGTCAGAGACCCAGTACTTC.

This chain joins TRBV2 and TRBJ1-2, with D possibly being TRBD1 (6 bases). V lost 4 bases and J lost 4, with 13 bases in between. Per the germline V gene, CDR1 is SNHLY and CDR2 is FYNNEI. This CDR3 spans 14 amino acids. The CDR3 DNA sequence: TGTGCCAGCAGTGCAGGGGACGTATCCTATGGCTACACCTTC. The encoded protein is CASSAGDVSYGYTF. The full variable domain, in which reference TRBV2 and TRBJ1-2 provide the parts outside the CDR3, is EPEVTQTPSHQVTQMGQEVILRCVPISNHLYFYWYRQILGQKVEFLVSFYNNEISEKSEIFDDQFSVERPDGSNFTLKIRSTKLEDSAMYFCASSAGDVSYGYTFGSGTRLTVV.

This chain joins TRBV10-3 and TRBJ2-5; possible D gene TRBD2, 6 bases. V was pared by 2 bases and J by 2 bases, with 12 bases between. The CDR3 is 15 residues long. Germline V CDR1 and CDR2: ENHRY, SYGVKD. CDR3 sequence reads: CAISEIPGLQETQYF. In DNA, the CDR3 is TGTGCCATCAGTGAGATCCCGGGACTGCAAGAGACCCAGTACTTC.

The rearrangement joins TRBV18 to TRBJ2-1; a possible D gene is TRBD2 (5 bases). The V gene's germline CDR1 is KGHSH and CDR2 LQKENI. This CDR3 is built from 15 residues. Deletions cut 3 bases from V and 3 bases from J, with 12 bases between. This CDR3 reads CASSPLANFYNEQFF. CDR3 in DNA: TGTGCCAGCTCACCCCTAGCCAATTTCTACAATGAGCAGTTCTTC.

This chain connects TRBV7-6 to TRBJ2-7, with D maybe TRBD2 (5 bases). Trimming took 1 base from V and 1 from J, leaving 11 bases between them. The germline gives CDR1 SGHVS, CDR2 FNYEAQ. CDR3 length: 15 amino acids. CDR3 protein: CASSLGGRGSYEQYF. CDR3 sequence (DNA): TGTGCCAGCAGCTTAGGAGGCCGGGGTTCCTACGAGCAGTACTTC.